This T cell receptor beta chain comes out of a study of cytomegalovirus exposure and HLA in healthy donors. Findings and limits, study-wide: The authors listed approximately 150 TCR beta chains as cytomegalovirus-associated. In a later analysis, productive TCRs from donors in an Asian-associated ancestry cluster reportedly carried fewer N-insertions than the cohort mean.

Concerning this clone: The antigen is unknown.

The CDR3 has 14 residues. The germline CDR1 and CDR2 sequences are SGHNT and YYREEE (reference sequence). The V segment lost 3 bases and the J segment 2 bases; nucleotides outside the gene matches: 4. The PCR made use of 60 Vbeta and 13 Jbeta primers. Generated by immunoSEQ multiplex PCR, the TCRdb table keeps only in-frame clones and is missing some. Among some 110,000 clones listed, about four fifths were seen once. The receptor's source is a man aged 30 to 45 in good health and CMV-seropositive. Sequenced input: PBMCs. The V gene is TRBV5-4, the J gene TRBJ2-5, with 7 bases that match TRBD2. The CDR3 sequence: CASSYGTIQETQYF. The DNA for the CDR3 is TGTGCCAGCAGCTACGGGACTATTCAAGAGACCCAGTACTTC.